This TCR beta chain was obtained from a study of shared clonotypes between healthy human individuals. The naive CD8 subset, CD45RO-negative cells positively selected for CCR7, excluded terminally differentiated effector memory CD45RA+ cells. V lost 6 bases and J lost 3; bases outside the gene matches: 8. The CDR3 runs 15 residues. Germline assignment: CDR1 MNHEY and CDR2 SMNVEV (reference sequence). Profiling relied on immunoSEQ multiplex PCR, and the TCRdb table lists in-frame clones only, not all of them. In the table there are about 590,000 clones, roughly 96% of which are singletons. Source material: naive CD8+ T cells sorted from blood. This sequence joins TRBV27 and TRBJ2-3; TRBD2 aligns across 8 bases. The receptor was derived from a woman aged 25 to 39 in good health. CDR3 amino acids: CASRPSGSGTDTQYF. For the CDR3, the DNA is TGTGCCAGCAGACCAAGCGGGAGTGGGACAGATACGCAGTATTTT.